This is a list of T cell receptor beta chains from one sample in a study of T cells in Graves' hyperthyroidism and ophthalmopathy. TCRdb re-derived calls from the multiplex PCR reads in MiXCR, one entry per CDR3 protein. This table has about 500,000 distinct CDR3 sequences, roughly a sixth appearing once. The sample taken for sequencing was blood. The receptors come from a woman aged 30 to 39 with Graves' ophthalmopathy. The CDR3 runs from the conserved cysteine through the conserved F or W. Fields, in order: J gene, D gene, V gene, clone size, CDR3 DNA, CDR3 protein. D genes are given only for firm matches. Clone sizes are given selectively: once, few, many, or a class where the clone is expanded.

j_gene: TRBJ2-3; d_gene: TRBD2; v_gene: TRBV28; abundance: many; CDR3nt: TGTGCCAGCAGTACTCGTCTAAGCGGGGCCGTTTCTTGGGATACGCAGTATTTT; CDR3aa: CASSTRLSGAVSWDTQYF
j_gene: TRBJ1-6; d_gene: .; v_gene: TRBV7-3; abundance: .; CDR3nt: TGTGCCAGCAGCTCCGAAGTGAATTCACCCCTCCACTTT; CDR3aa: CASSSEVNSPLHF
j_gene: TRBJ2-5; d_gene: TRBD2; v_gene: TRBV5-5; abundance: many; CDR3nt: TGTGCCAGCAGCTTGAGGAGCGGGAGGGCCGGCGGGGAGACCCAGTACTTC; CDR3aa: CASSLRSGRAGGETQYF
j_gene: TRBJ1-1; d_gene: .; v_gene: TRBV6-2/TRBV6-3; abundance: many; CDR3nt: TGTGCCAGCAGTAAGGGTTATGAAGCTTTCTTT; CDR3aa: CASSKGYEAFF
j_gene: TRBJ1-5; d_gene: .; v_gene: TRBV3-1; abundance: many; CDR3nt: TGTGCCAGCAGCCAAGATATGCCAGGAGAGAATCAGCCCCAGCATTTT; CDR3aa: CASSQDMPGENQPQHF
j_gene: TRBJ1-2; d_gene: .; v_gene: TRBV2; abundance: .; CDR3nt: TGTGCCAGCATCCGGACAGTAGTTGTTTATGGCTACACCTTC; CDR3aa: CASIRTVVVYGYTF
j_gene: TRBJ2-6; d_gene: .; v_gene: TRBV6-1; abundance: .; CDR3nt: TGTGCCAGCAGTGACAGGGTTGGCGGGGCCAACGTCCTGACTTTC; CDR3aa: CASSDRVGGANVLTF
j_gene: TRBJ2-7; d_gene: .; v_gene: TRBV10-3; abundance: many; CDR3nt: TGTGCCATCAGTGGGCGGAGAGGGATCGATCGAGACGAGCAGTACTTC; CDR3aa: CAISGRRGIDRDEQYF
j_gene: TRBJ2-7; d_gene: TRBD2; v_gene: TRBV6-6; abundance: .; CDR3nt: TGTGCCAGCAGTTACCGGGCGGGAGGGCCGGACGAGCAGTACTTC; CDR3aa: CASSYRAGGPDEQYF
j_gene: TRBJ2-7; d_gene: .; v_gene: TRBV7-3; abundance: many; CDR3nt: TGTGCCAGCAGCCGCGACAGGGAGGACGAGCAGTACTTC; CDR3aa: CASSRDREDEQYF
j_gene: TRBJ1-4; d_gene: TRBD1; v_gene: TRBV28; abundance: many; CDR3nt: TGTGCCAGCAGGCCGGCGGGACAGGGTAATGAAAAACTGTTTTTT; CDR3aa: CASRPAGQGNEKLFF
j_gene: TRBJ2-1; d_gene: .; v_gene: TRBV6-1; abundance: few; CDR3nt: TGTGCCAGCAGGGACATCGTCGGGAGCTATTTTAGTGAGCAGTTCTTC; CDR3aa: CASRDIVGSYFSEQFF
j_gene: TRBJ2-3; d_gene: TRBD2; v_gene: TRBV24-1; abundance: many; CDR3nt: TGTGCCACCAGTGCGGGACTAGCGGGGGACACAGATACGCAGTATTTT; CDR3aa: CATSAGLAGDTDTQYF
j_gene: TRBJ2-3; d_gene: .; v_gene: TRBV7-3; abundance: few; CDR3nt: TGTGCCAGCAGCTTAACGGCGGGACTCAGCACAGATACGCAGTATTTT; CDR3aa: CASSLTAGLSTDTQYF
j_gene: TRBJ1-1; d_gene: .; v_gene: TRBV7-3; abundance: many; CDR3nt: TGTGCCAGCAGCTTAAATGGGGGTAACACTGAAGCTTTCTTT; CDR3aa: CASSLNGGNTEAFF
j_gene: TRBJ2-3; d_gene: .; v_gene: TRBV19; abundance: .; CDR3nt: TGTGCCAGTAGCCGCAGACTTAGCACAGATACGCAGTATTTT; CDR3aa: CASSRRLSTDTQYF